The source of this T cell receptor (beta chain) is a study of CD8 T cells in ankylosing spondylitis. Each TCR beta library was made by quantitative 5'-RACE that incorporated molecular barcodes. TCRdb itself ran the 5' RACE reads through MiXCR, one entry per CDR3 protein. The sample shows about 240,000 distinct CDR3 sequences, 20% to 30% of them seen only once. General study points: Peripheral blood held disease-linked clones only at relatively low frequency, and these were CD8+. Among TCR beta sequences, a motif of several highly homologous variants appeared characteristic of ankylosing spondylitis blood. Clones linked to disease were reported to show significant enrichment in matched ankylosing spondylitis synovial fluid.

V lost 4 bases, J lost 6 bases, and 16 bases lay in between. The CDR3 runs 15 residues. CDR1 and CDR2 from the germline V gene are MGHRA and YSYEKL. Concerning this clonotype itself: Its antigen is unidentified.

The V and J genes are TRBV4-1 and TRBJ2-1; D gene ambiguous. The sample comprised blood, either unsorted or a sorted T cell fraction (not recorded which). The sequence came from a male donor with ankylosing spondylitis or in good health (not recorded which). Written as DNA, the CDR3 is TGCGCCAGCAGCCCAACAACGGCTAGAGTCAATGAGCAGTTCTTC. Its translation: CASSPTTARVNEQFF.